The entry below gives a single T cell receptor beta chain sequence along with its context. Original handling: The authors estimated nucleated cell counts from reference gene primer amplification. The method was immunoSEQ multiplex PCR; TCRdb's version includes in-frame clones alone and lacks a portion of them. The V and J calls and clone size are taken from that table; D and trimming were inferred from the DNA. The repertoire consists of about 190,000 clones, with around 86% occurring once and the leading ten covering about 7%. Trimming stripped 3 bases from V and 1 base from J, with 13 bases between. The CDR3 covers 17 residues. From germline, CDR1 is KGHSH and CDR2 LQKENI. The record originates from a study of blood T cell repertoires in COVID-19. Study details: COVID-19 samples from acute and convalescent phases originated in the United States, Italy and Spain.

Sequencing input: peripheral blood. The rearrangement uses TRBV18 and TRBJ1-6; maybe TRBD1 (6 bases). The clonotype originates from a man aged 35-49 years with acute or convalescent COVID-19. The CDR3 reads CASSPLQGSSYNSPLHF. For the CDR3, the DNA is TGTGCCAGCTCACCCCTGCAGGGGAGTTCCTATAATTCACCCCTCCACTTT.